Listed below are T cell receptor beta chains from one sample, sequenced in a study of blood T cell repertoires in COVID-19. Profiling relied on immunoSEQ multiplex PCR, and the TCRdb table lists in-frame clones only, not all of them. The table records some 240,000 clones, 75% to 90% of them present only once. The sequenced material came from peripheral blood. All receptors derive from a man aged 60-69 years who had recovered from COVID-19. CDR3s include the opening cysteine and the closing phenylalanine or tryptophan. A D gene is named only where the DNA matches it firmly. Size is stated for part of the rows, as once, few or many counts, or as a class when the clone is expanded.

v_gene: TRBV27
j_gene: TRBJ1-1
abundance: once
d_gene: TRBD1
CDR3nt: TGTGCCAGCAGGACATACTTACCGGGACAGGGGGACACTGAAGCTTTCTTT
CDR3aa: CASRTYLPGQGDTEAFF

v_gene: TRBV10-3
j_gene: TRBJ1-2
abundance: .
d_gene: .
CDR3nt: TGTGCCATCAGTGGACAGGAGGGCTACACCTTC
CDR3aa: CAISGQEGYTF

v_gene: TRBV7-6
j_gene: TRBJ1-1
abundance: .
d_gene: TRBD1
CDR3nt: TGTGCCAGCAGCGAGGGACAGGGGTGGGGCGCTGAAGCTTTCTTT
CDR3aa: CASSEGQGWGAEAFF

v_gene: TRBV6-5
j_gene: TRBJ1-3
abundance: .
d_gene: .
CDR3nt: TGTGCCAGCAGTTACTCGCGGGGGGACACCATATATTTT
CDR3aa: CASSYSRGDTIYF

v_gene: TRBV9
j_gene: TRBJ2-2
abundance: once
d_gene: TRBD2
CDR3nt: TGTGCCAGCAGCCCCGGGAGGGGCCGAACCGGGGAGCTGTTTTTT
CDR3aa: CASSPGRGRTGELFF

v_gene: TRBV7-2
j_gene: TRBJ2-3
abundance: .
d_gene: TRBD2
CDR3nt: TGTGCCAGCAGCCACCCAATAGCGGGGTTGAGTGGTACGCAGTATTTT
CDR3aa: CASSHPIAGLSGTQYF

v_gene: TRBV5-1
j_gene: TRBJ2-4
abundance: .
d_gene: .
CDR3nt: TGCGCCAGCAGCGGGGAACTTCAGGGGAACATTCAGTACTTC
CDR3aa: CASSGELQGNIQYF

v_gene: TRBV25-1
j_gene: TRBJ1-6
abundance: .
d_gene: TRBD1
CDR3nt: TGTGCCAGCACGGAAGTATCAGGGGGCGCAAATTCACCCCTCCACTTT
CDR3aa: CASTEVSGGANSPLHF

v_gene: TRBV5-4
j_gene: TRBJ2-2
abundance: .
d_gene: .
CDR3nt: TGTGCCAGCAGCCGTCGTAGAGACACCGGGGAGCTGTTTTTT
CDR3aa: CASSRRRDTGELFF

v_gene: TRBV6-5
j_gene: TRBJ1-2
abundance: once
d_gene: TRBD1
CDR3nt: TGTGCCAGCAGCAGAAGAGGACAGGAACTTTATGGCTACACCTTC
CDR3aa: CASSRRGQELYGYTF

v_gene: TRBV6-1
j_gene: TRBJ1-6
abundance: .
d_gene: .
CDR3nt: TGTGCCAGCAGTGAACGGTACGGCTCCTATAATTCACCCCTCCACTTT
CDR3aa: CASSERYGSYNSPLHF

v_gene: TRBV6-1
j_gene: TRBJ2-5
abundance: .
d_gene: .
CDR3nt: TGTGCCAGCCGAATAGGGGCGGTCGGGGAGACCCAGTACTTC
CDR3aa: CASRIGAVGETQYF

v_gene: TRBV3-1/TRBV3-2
j_gene: TRBJ2-7
abundance: .
d_gene: TRBD1
CDR3nt: TGTGCCAGCAGCCAAGGGGGACAGGGGGCTAACGAGCAGTACTTC
CDR3aa: CASSQGGQGANEQYF